These 27 T cell receptor beta chains were all obtained from the same sample, sequenced in a study of cytomegalovirus exposure and HLA in healthy donors. The primer mix had 60 Vbeta and 13 Jbeta primers. This table comes from immunoSEQ multiplex PCR, and its TCRdb copy is limited to in-frame clones, with some not included. The sample yields about 200,000 clones, about an eighth seen once. Sequenced: PBMCs. The receptors originated from a man in his fifties or sixties in good health and CMV-seropositive.

V usage is TRBV28 and J usage is TRBJ2-3; D is perhaps TRBD2 (6 bases). The CDR3 has 11 amino acids. V was trimmed by 6 bases and J by 14 bases, leaving 15 bases between them. CDR1 and CDR2 (germline): MDHEN, SYDVKM. Written as DNA, the CDR3 is TGTGCCAGCAGGGGGGGTTTAATGCGGTATTTT. It is translated as CASRGGLMRYF.

The CDR3 region has the DNA TGTGCCAGCAGTGAGCCCCTCGGGACAGTCAATTCACCCCTCCACTTT. Translating it yields CASSEPLGTVNSPLHF. This chain links TRBV2 with TRBJ1-6, with 7 bases aligning to TRBD1. The CDR3 runs 16 residues. J gave up 7 bases and V 3 bases, and 9 bases lay outside the gene matches. The germline gives CDR1 SNHLY, CDR2 FYNNEI.

This rearrangement joins TRBV7-9 to TRBJ2-7, with D unresolved. Deletions cut 3 bases from V and 2 bases from J, with 8 bases between. Germline values: CDR1 SEHNR, CDR2 FQNEAQ (reference sequence). The CDR3 is made up of 13 amino acids. CDR3 in DNA: TGTGCCAGCAGCTTCCTGTTAACCTACGAGCAGTACTTC. Translated, it gives CASSFLLTYEQYF.

The chain is built from TRBV7-8 and TRBJ2-5, with 12 bases lining up with TRBD2. The germline V gene has CDR1 SGHVS and CDR2 FQNEAQ. V shed 2 bases, J shed 5 bases, and the junction held 9 bases outside the gene matches. The CDR3 runs 17 residues. This CDR3 is CASSLSSGGAQSETQYF. As DNA, the CDR3 is TGTGCCAGCAGCTTATCTAGCGGGGGGGCTCAGAGCGAGACCCAGTACTTC.

In this sample, this clone turned up a few times. V gene TRBV28 combines with J gene TRBJ2-3; D is perhaps TRBD1 (6 bases). Trimming took 10 bases from V and 0 from J, leaving 17 bases between them. The germline V gene encodes CDR1 MDHEN and CDR2 SYDVKM. CDR3 length: 15 amino acids. The CDR3 DNA reads as TGTGCCACCGAACCCCGGGACATTAGCACAGATACGCAGTATTTT. Its protein is CATEPRDISTDTQYF.

This chain joins TRBV28 and TRBJ2-7; 7 bases line up with TRBD1. The V gene's germline CDR1 is MDHEN and CDR2 SYDVKM. V lost 4 bases, J lost 3 bases, and 9 bases stayed unmatched. The CDR3 is 15 residues long. CDR3 sequence reads: CASSSEGGSIYEQYV. For the CDR3, the DNA is TGTGCCAGCAGTTCCGAAGGGGGCAGTATCTACGAGCAGTACGTC.

There are a few counts of this clone. The chain employs TRBV7-3 and TRBJ2-1; 9 bases are a match to TRBD1. V was pared by 2 bases and J by 7 bases, with 6 bases of the junction left unmatched. In germline, CDR1 is SGHTA, CDR2 FQGTGA. There are 15 residues in the CDR3. CDR3 in amino acids: CASSLAQGARNEQFF. The CDR3 DNA follows: TGTGCCAGCAGCTTAGCACAGGGGGCGCGGAATGAGCAGTTCTTC.

This clone has only a few counts. The V and J genes are TRBV6-1 and TRBJ2-5; D might be TRBD1 (5 bases). V dropped 5 bases and J dropped 7 bases, with 11 bases sitting between them. There are 12 residues in the CDR3. CDR1 and CDR2 from the germline V gene are MNHNS and SASEGT. CDR3 in DNA: TGTGCCAGCAGTCCCAGGCAGGGGACCCAGTACTTC. Its protein is CASSPRQGTQYF.

This clone has a handful of counts. The rearrangement uses TRBV9 and TRBJ1-4; D unclear. The CDR3 sequence is 13 residues long. Trimming pared 3 bases from V and 8 bases from J, leaving 11 bases between. CDR1 is SGDLS, CDR2 YYNGEE, per germline. CDR3 bases: TGTGCCAGCAGCGCCCGCCCCGGGGAAAAACTGTTTTTT. The encoded protein is CASSARPGEKLFF.

The gene calls are TRBV7-3 and TRBJ1-3, with a tentative D call TRBD1 (5 bases). Trimming stripped 4 bases from V and 4 bases from J, with 8 bases between. The CDR3 spans 13 residues. In germline, CDR1 is SGHTA, CDR2 FQGTGA. The CDR3 here is CASSSGPGNTIYF. As DNA, the CDR3 is TGTGCCAGCAGCTCAGGGCCGGGAAACACCATATATTTT.

This clone has a single count. The rearrangement links TRBV28 to TRBJ2-3, with 10 bases lining up with TRBD2. The V gene end was trimmed by 4 bases and the J gene end by 7 bases; junction bases not matched to a gene: 11. This CDR3 is built from 16 residues. Per germline, CDR1 MDHEN and CDR2 SYDVKM. CDR3 region: CASSSQLAGSLYTQYF. The CDR3 DNA follows: TGTGCCAGCAGTTCTCAACTAGCGGGGTCACTCTATACGCAGTATTTT.

This CDR3 reads CASSPGVGLSGNTIYF. CDR3 DNA: TGTGCCAGCAGTCCGGGGGTTGGCCTCTCTGGAAACACCATATATTTT. V is TRBV27 and J is TRBJ1-3; a weak D match, TRBD1 (5 bases). The CDR3 loop spans 16 amino acids. Between the trimmed V and J ends, which lost 5 bases and 0 bases, there was a span of 14 bases. The germline gives CDR1 MNHEY, CDR2 SMNVEV (reference sequence).

This clone has more than one count but fewer than ten. The J gene is TRBJ1-1, the V gene TRBV25-1; D call uncertain. The germline CDR1 and CDR2 sequences are MGHDK and SYGVNS. This CDR3 is built from 12 residues. V was pared by 3 bases and J by 2 bases, with 4 bases between. The CDR3 loop reads CASSDHNTEAFF. Here the CDR3 DNA reads TGTGCCAGCAGTGACCATAACACTGAAGCTTTCTTT.

The chain uses TRBV19 and TRBJ2-3; 12 bases are shared with TRBD2. Germline V gives CDR1 LNHDA, CDR2 SQIVND (reference sequence). This CDR3 has 16 amino acids. V lost 1 base to trimming and J lost 4 bases; unmatched junction nucleotides: 3. The CDR3: CASSIGTSGAADTQYF. The CDR3 nucleotides are TGTGCCAGTAGTATAGGGACTAGCGGGGCGGCAGATACGCAGTATTTT.

The table lists this clone with a few counts. J is TRBJ2-3 and V is TRBV6-5; a possible D gene is TRBD2 (5 bases). V was pared by 6 bases and J by 3 bases, with 16 bases between. Germline values: CDR1 MNHEY, CDR2 SVGAGI. The CDR3 covers 15 residues. DNA for the CDR3: TGTGCCAGCAGCTTTGCCGGAACGGGAACAGATACGCAGTATTTT. Its protein product is CASSFAGTGTDTQYF.

V gene TRBV25-1 combines with J gene TRBJ2-7; TRBD1 matches at 11 bases. Trimming cost V 3 bases and J 3 bases; bases outside gene matches: 1. Germline-derived CDR1 and CDR2 are MGHDK and SYGVNS. This CDR3 spans 14 amino acids. The CDR3 is CASSDGTGGYEQYF. The CDR3 DNA sequence: TGTGCCAGCAGTGACGGGACAGGGGGCTACGAGCAGTACTTC.

This clone was recorded a few times. The chain is built from TRBV7-8 and TRBJ1-4, with 8 nucleotides matching TRBD1. The trim removed 5 bases at V and 8 bases at J, leaving 7 bases unmatched. From germline, CDR1 is SGHVS and CDR2 FQNEAQ. The CDR3 is 14 amino acids. The CDR3 protein is CASSQRTGTEKLFF. In nucleotides, the CDR3 is TGTGCCAGCAGCCAAAGGACAGGGACCGAAAAACTGTTTTTT. Complete variable domain (other parts from reference TRBV7-8 and TRBJ1-4): GAGVSQSPRYKVAKRGQDVALRCDPISGHVSLFWYQQALGQGPEFLTYFQNEAQLDKSGLPSDRFFAERPEGSVSTLKIQRTQQEDSAVYLCASSQRTGTEKLFFGSGTQLSVL.

This clone was seen a handful of times. This rearrangement joins TRBV9 to TRBJ2-4, with 7 bases matching TRBD1. The germline V gene encodes CDR1 SGDLS and CDR2 YYNGEE. The CDR3 totals 14 residues. Trimming removed 2 bases from V and 8 bases from J; junction bases left unmatched: 7. In DNA, the CDR3 is TGTGCCAGCAGCGTTGGACAGGTGGAGGACATTCAGTACTTC. It yields the protein CASSVGQVEDIQYF.

The genes are TRBV2 and TRBJ2-3, with D unclear. CDR1 and CDR2 from the germline V gene are SNHLY and FYNNEI. The ends were cut back, 3 bases at V and 2 bases at J, with 12 bases in the middle. This CDR3 contains 15 residues. In DNA form, the CDR3 reads TGTGCCAGCAGTGAGGTGGCCAGATCCACAGATACGCAGTATTTT. It is translated as CASSEVARSTDTQYF.

This clone was detected only a few times. This chain links TRBV5-1 with TRBJ1-4; no reliable D call. Trimming stripped 0 bases from V and 4 bases from J, with 7 bases between. The germline CDR1 and CDR2 sequences are SGHRS and YFSETQ. The CDR3 totals 14 residues. The CDR3 is CASSLGIINEKLFF. CDR3 DNA sequence: TGCGCCAGCAGCTTGGGTATAATTAATGAAAAACTGTTTTTT.

This clone was counted only a few times. Other DNA sequences in this specimen translate into the identical CDR3. V gene TRBV7-9 combines with J gene TRBJ1-2, with 9 bases lining up with TRBD1. This CDR3 is built from 14 residues. CDR1 is SEHNR, CDR2 FQNEAQ, per germline (reference sequence). V shed 3 bases, J shed 2 bases, and the junction held 1 base outside the gene matches. CDR3 sequence reads: CASSFGQGNYGYTF. Here the CDR3 DNA reads TGTGCCAGCAGCTTTGGACAGGGGAACTATGGCTACACCTTC.

The chain recombines TRBV4-1 with TRBJ1-4, with D maybe TRBD1 (5 bases). Trimming took off 4 bases at V and 6 bases at J, with 9 bases between the two ends. The CDR3 spans 13 residues. CDR1 is MGHRA and CDR2 is YSYEKL in the germline V gene. The CDR3, as DNA: TGCGCCAGCAGCCGACAGACCGATGAAAAACTGTTTTTT. It codes for CASSRQTDEKLFF.

The chain is built from TRBV7-2 and TRBJ2-3; 8 bases are a match to TRBD2. Germline V CDR1 and CDR2: SGHTA, FQGNSA. J lost 2 bases, V lost 8 bases, and 9 bases had no gene match. There are 15 residues in the CDR3. The CDR3 DNA follows: TGTGCCAGCGGGGGAATAGCGGGGTTCACAGATACGCAGTATTTT. This gives the protein CASGGIAGFTDTQYF. Together with reference TRBV7-2 and TRBJ2-3, the CDR3 gives the full variable domain: GAGVSQSPSNKVTEKGKDVELRCDPISGHTALYWYRQSLGQGLEFLIYFQGNSAPDKSGLPSDRFSAERTGGSVSTLTIQRTQQEDSAVYLCASGGIAGFTDTQYFGPGTRLTVL.

The rearrangement joins TRBV11-3 to TRBJ2-1, with 7 bases fitting TRBD1. With 6 bases clipped from V and 6 bases from J, the junction kept 8 bases outside the gene matches. CDR1 is SGHNT, CDR2 YENEEA, per germline. The CDR3 has 14 residues. DNA of the CDR3: TGTGCCAGCAGATGGGTTGACAGGGCCAATGAGCAGTTCTTC. Translation: CASRWVDRANEQFF.

The sample holds a few counts of this clone. The chain has TRBV28 and TRBJ2-6; D is uncertain. The germline V and J ends were trimmed by 6 bases and 0 bases, with 12 bases remaining between them. Germline CDR1 is MDHEN and CDR2 is SYDVKM. This CDR3 is built from 16 residues. The CDR3 protein is CASSLRLISGANVLTF. The DNA of the CDR3 is TGTGCCAGCAGCCTAAGACTGATCTCTGGGGCCAACGTCCTGACTTTC.

This clone has only one observation. The rearrangement links TRBV9 to TRBJ2-2; 8 bases match TRBD2. The CDR3 runs to 15 residues. V lost 3 bases and J lost 3; bases outside the gene matches: 4. Germline values: CDR1 SGDLS, CDR2 YYNGEE. The CDR3 DNA reads TGTGCCAGCAGCGCCGGGACTAGGCACACCGGGGAGCTGTTTTTT. It encodes CASSAGTRHTGELFF.

The chain recombines TRBV14 with TRBJ1-1; 7 bases map to TRBD1. Germline trimming cut 6 bases from V and 8 bases from J; bases unmatched to any gene: 9. The CDR3 length is 13 residues. CDR1 is SGHDN and CDR2 is FVKESK in the germline V gene. The chain's CDR3 is CASSKTGPLEAFF. The CDR3 DNA is TGTGCCAGCAGTAAGACAGGGCCCCTCGAAGCTTTCTTT.